This TCR beta chain was found in a study of blood T cell repertoires in COVID-19. Participants spanned ages roughly 18 to 95 years and resided in some 22 US areas. Participants were placed into cohorts based on the clinical history they reported. Authors' processing steps: Reference gene primer amplification in the assay estimated nucleated cell counts. Sequencing was performed with immunoSEQ multiplex PCR; in TCRdb, only in-frame clones are kept and a portion is missing. V and J calls plus clone size are reproduced from that table; the DNA served to infer D and trimming. The sample has 350,000 or so clones; roughly 90% are singletons. In this sample, this clone turned up once. The CDR3 has 16 residues. Trimming removed 5 bases from V and 0 bases from J; junction bases left unmatched: 7. Germline V CDR1 and CDR2: MDHEN, SYDVKM.

Sequenced input: PBMCs or T cells enriched from blood (not recorded which). The chain is built from TRBV28 and TRBJ1-5; 7 nucleotides line up with TRBD1. This receptor was obtained from a woman aged 30 to 39 who had been exposed to COVID-19. The CDR3 region has the DNA TGTGCCAGCAGTCATCACAGGGGAAATAGCAATCAGCCCCAGCATTTT. As protein: CASSHHRGNSNQPQHF.